This paragraph reports one T cell receptor beta chain. Its target is not known. The record originates from a study of T cell repertoires in cytomegalovirus infection. Study information: HLA-C-restricted CMV epitopes, recently identified, and well-studied HLA-B-restricted ones were used by the study. Matching HLA type, along with CMV infection, was indicated by public TCR beta signatures. Study-wide findings and caveats: There were HLA-C-restricted CMV-specific TCR beta clonotypes dominating the ex vivo response. Accumulated public TCR beta family frequency recognized individuals carrying CMV together with the relevant HLA.

Germline V CDR1 and CDR2: SGHVS, FQNEAQ. Trimming took 2 bases from V and 5 from J, leaving 13 bases between them. CDR3 length: 15 residues. Each CDR3 protein gets one entry after TCRdb re-called the reads with MiXCR. This table has some 800,000 distinct CDR3 sequences, around a third appearing once. The rearrangement links TRBV7-8 to TRBJ2-1, with unresolved D. Specimen: cultured CD8+ T cells from PBMCs, collected from culture after CMV antigen stimulation. This clonotype was sampled from a human donor in good health (CMV status not recorded). Some clones in this sample may be carry-over from other donors' samples. The CDR3 sequence is CASSLRPNVNNEQFF. CDR3 nucleotides: TGTGCCAGCAGCTTACGGCCAAATGTAAACAATGAGCAGTTCTTC.